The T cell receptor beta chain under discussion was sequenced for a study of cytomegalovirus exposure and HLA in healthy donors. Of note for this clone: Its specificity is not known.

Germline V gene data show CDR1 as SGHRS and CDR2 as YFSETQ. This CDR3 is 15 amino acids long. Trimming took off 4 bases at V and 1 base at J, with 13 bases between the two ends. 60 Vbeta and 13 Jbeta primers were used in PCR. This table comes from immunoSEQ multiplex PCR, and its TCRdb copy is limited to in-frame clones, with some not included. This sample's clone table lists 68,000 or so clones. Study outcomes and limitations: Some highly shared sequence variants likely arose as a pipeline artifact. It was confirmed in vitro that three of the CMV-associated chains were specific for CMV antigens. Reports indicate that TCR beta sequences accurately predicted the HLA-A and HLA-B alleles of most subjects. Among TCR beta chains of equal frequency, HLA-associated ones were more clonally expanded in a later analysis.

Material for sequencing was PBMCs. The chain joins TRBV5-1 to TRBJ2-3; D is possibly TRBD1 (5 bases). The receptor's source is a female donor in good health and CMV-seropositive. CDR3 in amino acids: CASSRPLQGTDTQYF. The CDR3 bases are TGCGCCAGCAGCCGGCCCCTACAGGGCACAGATACGCAGTATTTT.